The 21 T cell receptor beta chains reported below all come from one sample, sequenced in a study of CD8+CD57+ T cells in acquired aplastic anemia. Both TCR beta VDJ combination and CDR3 sequence profiling were carried out. Genomic DNA was the template for this profiling. Each CDR3 protein gets one entry after TCRdb re-called the reads with MiXCR. The sample lists 150,000 to 200,000 distinct CDR3 sequences, roughly 43% seen once, with around 3% in the top ten. All sequencing subjects had displayed CD8+CD57+ cell expansion on flow cytometry. The sample taken for sequencing was sorted CD4+, CD8+, or CD8+CD57+ T cells (not recorded which) from PBMCs. These receptors came from a human donor with aplastic anemia.

The J gene is TRBJ2-7, the V gene TRBV10-3, with 8 bases aligning to TRBD1. CDR1 ENHRY and CDR2 SYGVKD come from the germline V gene. CDR3 length equals 13 residues. The V gene end was trimmed by 2 bases and the J gene end by 3 bases; junction bases not matched to a gene: 0. CDR3 DNA sequence: TGTGCCATCAGTGAGGGACAGGGCTACGAGCAGTACTTC. This gives the protein CAISEGQGYEQYF.

This clonotype has a count of ten or more. The chain couples TRBV7-9 to TRBJ1-1, with a weak D call TRBD1 (5 bases). V dropped 5 bases and J dropped 4 bases, with 11 bases sitting between them. Germline V gene sequence: CDR1 SEHNR, CDR2 FQNEAQ (reference sequence). This CDR3 is 13 amino acids long. The CDR3 region has the DNA TGTGCCAGCAGCCGCTCAGGGAGCACTGAAGCTTTCTTT. Translation gives CASSRSGSTEAFF.

This chain links TRBV6-1 with TRBJ2-4, with 8 bases aligning to TRBD2. This CDR3 has 14 amino acids. V gave up 6 bases and J gave up 8 bases; unmatched junction bases: 9. Germline CDR1 and CDR2: MNHNS and SASEGT. The CDR3 spells CASRASGGRDIQYF. The CDR3 region has the DNA TGTGCCAGCAGAGCCAGCGGGGGCAGGGACATTCAGTACTTC.

The sample holds many counts of this clonotype. This sequence joins TRBV25-1 and TRBJ2-5, with 9 bases identical to TRBD1. V lost 4 bases to trimming and J lost 6 bases; unmatched junction nucleotides: 6. This CDR3 contains 14 residues. Germline V gives CDR1 MGHDK, CDR2 SYGVNS. The CDR3 region has the DNA TGTGCCAGCAGTGCTACGACAGGGGGGCAGACCCAGTACTTC. Protein product: CASSATTGGQTQYF.

The chain couples TRBV20-1 to TRBJ1-2, with D tentatively TRBD1 (5 bases). The CDR3 is made up of 13 amino acids. Trimming pared 1 base from V and 8 bases from J, leaving 14 bases between. The germline V gene encodes CDR1 DFQATT and CDR2 SNEGSKA (reference sequence). CDR3 sequence: CSARANSGGGYTF. CDR3 sequence (DNA): TGCAGTGCTAGAGCCAACTCCGGGGGAGGCTACACCTTC.

The V call is TRBV19, the J call TRBJ1-2, with D uncertain. The V and J ends lost 9 bases and 4 bases respectively, with 18 bases between them. The CDR3 length is 14 residues. Per germline, CDR1 LNHDA and CDR2 SQIVND (reference sequence). In nucleotides, the CDR3 is TGTGCCAGCAGTCTAAGTTCAGGAGCCTATGGCTACACCTTC. Protein: CASSLSSGAYGYTF.

In this sample, this clonotype turned up many times. This chain connects TRBV9 to TRBJ2-7; the D gene could be TRBD1 or TRBD2 (6 bases each). V lost 3 bases and J 3 bases, leaving 13 bases between the germline ends. This CDR3 is built from 14 residues. CDR1 is SGDLS, CDR2 YYNGEE, per germline. The CDR3: CASSAGDKYYEQYF. The CDR3 coding sequence is TGTGCCAGCAGCGCGGGGGACAAATACTACGAGCAGTACTTC.

This clonotype was seen at least ten times. The DNA for the CDR3 is TGTGCCAGCAGCCCCCGGGGCAGACAGGCCTCTGGGGCCAACGTCCTGACTTTC. This sequence encodes CASSPRGRQASGANVLTF. The gene calls are TRBV12-3 or TRBV12-4 and TRBJ2-6; D might be TRBD1 (6 bases). The CDR3 sequence is 18 residues long. Trimming shortened V by 6 bases and J by 0 bases, and 18 bases separated the two germline ends.

This chain connects TRBV20-1 to TRBJ2-4; 8 positions match TRBD1. V trimming: 3 bases; J trimming: 0 bases; junction bases outside the gene matches: 19. The germline V gene has CDR1 DFQATT and CDR2 SNEGSKA (reference sequence). The CDR3 extends over 20 amino acids. CDR3 sequence (DNA): TGCAGTGCTAGGTTAGGCTCGGGGCCAGGGGGCGAGAGAGCCAAAAACATTCAGTACTTC. This encodes CSARLGSGPGGERAKNIQYF.

The V gene is TRBV10-3, the J gene TRBJ1-6; D possibly corresponds to TRBD1 (6 bases). There are 15 residues in the CDR3. V shed 4 bases and J shed 8 bases, with 15 bases lying between them. From germline, CDR1 is ENHRY and CDR2 SYGVKD. The CDR3 bases are TGTGCCATCAGTGGCAGGGGAAGCGGAGATTCACCCCTCCACTTT. Amino acids: CAISGRGSGDSPLHF.

The V call is TRBV4-1, the J call TRBJ2-7; 7 nucleotides match TRBD1. V trimming: 5 bases; J trimming: 4 bases; junction bases outside the gene matches: 8. Germline V gives CDR1 MGHRA, CDR2 YSYEKL. The CDR3 is 14 residues long. CDR3 sequence reads: CASSSRQGPYEQYF. The CDR3 coding sequence is TGCGCCAGCAGCTCTCGACAGGGCCCATACGAGCAGTACTTC.

This clonotype was found a few times. This chain uses TRBV3-1 with TRBJ1-5; TRBD1 aligns across 10 bases. The V gene end was trimmed by 1 base and the J gene end by 0 bases; junction bases not matched to a gene: 6. The CDR3 contains 18 residues. CDR1 LGHDT and CDR2 YNNKEL come from the germline V gene (reference sequence). The CDR3 spells CASSQAGQGRYSNQPQHF. For the CDR3, the DNA is TGTGCCAGCAGCCAAGCGGGACAGGGGCGTTATAGCAATCAGCCCCAGCATTTT.

The chain employs TRBV28 and TRBJ2-7, with 9 bases aligning to TRBD2. Germline CDR1 reads MDHEN; CDR2 reads SYDVKM. Trimming cost V 5 bases and J 7 bases; bases outside gene matches: 15. This CDR3 comprises 16 residues. The CDR3 loop reads CASSPTSGGKAGEQYF. The CDR3 DNA reads as TGTGCCAGCAGTCCGACTAGCGGAGGAAAGGCTGGGGAGCAGTACTTC.

The sample holds many counts of this clonotype. The V gene is TRBV3-1, the J gene TRBJ1-2; 10 bases match TRBD1. Germline trimming cut 6 bases from V and 8 bases from J; bases unmatched to any gene: 9. Germline V gene data show CDR1 as LGHDT and CDR2 as YNNKEL (reference sequence). CDR3 length: 14 amino acids. The DNA of the CDR3 is TGTGCCAGCAGGTTAACGACAGGGGGCCGGGGCTACACCTTC. Residues: CASRLTTGGRGYTF.

This clonotype was detected ten times or more. The rearrangement uses TRBV7-2 and TRBJ2-4; D may match TRBD1 or TRBD2 (5 bases each). The ends were cut back, 6 bases at V and 6 bases at J, with 15 bases in the middle. Per the germline V gene, CDR1 is SGHTA and CDR2 is FQGNSA. CDR3 length: 14 amino acids. The CDR3 loop reads CASSPTTGGNIQYF. DNA for the CDR3: TGTGCCAGCAGTCCGACCACTGGGGGAAACATTCAGTACTTC.

The rearrangement links TRBV10-3 to TRBJ1-6, with 9 bases fitting TRBD1. Germline assignment: CDR1 ENHRY and CDR2 SYGVKD. This CDR3 spans 13 amino acids. The trim removed 6 bases at V and 11 bases at J, leaving 5 bases unmatched. In DNA, the CDR3 is TGTGCCATCAGGGGGACAGGGTGGACACCCCTCCACTTT. It specifies CAIRGTGWTPLHF.

This clonotype has a handful of counts. The chain links TRBV25-1 to TRBJ2-3; 9 positions match TRBD2. CDR1 is MGHDK, CDR2 SYGVNS, per germline. Trimming at V came to 3 bases and at J to 3 bases, leaving 10 bases not matched to a gene. The CDR3 has 17 residues. The CDR3 here is CASSEPSAGGPTDTQYF. CDR3 nucleotides: TGTGCCAGCAGTGAGCCCTCGGCGGGAGGGCCGACAGATACGCAGTATTTT.

The chain recombines TRBV2 with TRBJ1-4; D is possibly TRBD1 (6 bases). Germline V gene lookup returns CDR1 SNHLY and CDR2 FYNNEI. This CDR3 has 14 residues. The V end lost 6 bases, the J end lost 10 bases, and 18 bases lay between the germline ends. The CDR3 sequence is CASRDPKGGGKLFF. CDR3 nucleotide sequence: TGTGCCAGCAGGGACCCGAAGGGGGGCGGAAAACTGTTTTTT.

This clonotype was detected a few times. This may arise from a read error, as a much more abundant clone is one base away. V usage is TRBV7-8 and J usage is TRBJ2-3, with D tentatively TRBD1 (5 bases). Germline CDR1 reads SGHVS; CDR2 reads FQNEAQ. CDR3 length equals 14 residues. Trimming shortened V by 1 base and J by 6 bases, and 11 bases separated the two germline ends. The CDR3, as DNA: TGTGCCAGCAGCTTAGTGGGGCCCTCCGATACGCAGTATTTT. This translates into CASSLVGPSDTQYF.

The chain recombines TRBV7-2 with TRBJ2-3; D gene unclear. This CDR3 contains 12 residues. Germline CDR1 is SGHTA and CDR2 is FQGNSA. The V gene lost 6 bases and the J gene lost 2 bases, with 6 bases spanning the gap. The CDR3 nucleotides read TGTGCCAGCAGTGAATACACAGATACGCAGTATTTT. It yields the protein CASSEYTDTQYF.

This chain connects TRBV19 to TRBJ2-3; D is perhaps TRBD2 (6 bases). V was trimmed by 6 bases and J by 2 bases, leaving 12 bases between them. This CDR3 spans 14 amino acids. The germline gives CDR1 LNHDA, CDR2 SQIVND (reference sequence). DNA for the CDR3: TGTGCCAGTAGATCCGGACTACTCACAGATACGCAGTATTTT. Its translation is CASRSGLLTDTQYF.